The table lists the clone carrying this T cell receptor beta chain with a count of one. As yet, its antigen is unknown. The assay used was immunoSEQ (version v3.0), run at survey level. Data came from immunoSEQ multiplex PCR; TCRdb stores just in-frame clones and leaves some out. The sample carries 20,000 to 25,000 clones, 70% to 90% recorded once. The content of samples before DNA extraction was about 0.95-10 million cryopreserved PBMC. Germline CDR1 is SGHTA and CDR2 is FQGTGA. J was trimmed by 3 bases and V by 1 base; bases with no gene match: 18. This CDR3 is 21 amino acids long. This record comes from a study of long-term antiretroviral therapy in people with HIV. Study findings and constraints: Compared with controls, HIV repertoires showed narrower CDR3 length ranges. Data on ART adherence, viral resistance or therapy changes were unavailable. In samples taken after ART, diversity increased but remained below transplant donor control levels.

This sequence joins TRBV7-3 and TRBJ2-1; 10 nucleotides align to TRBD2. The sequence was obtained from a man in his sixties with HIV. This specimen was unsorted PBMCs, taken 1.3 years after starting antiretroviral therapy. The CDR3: CASSLIVSQREGRRVYNEQFF. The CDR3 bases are TGTGCCAGCAGCTTAATAGTTTCTCAGCGGGAGGGCCGTAGGGTCTACAATGAGCAGTTCTTC.